These 21 T cell receptor beta chains originate from one sample sequenced in a study of control samples from healthy donors and cancer patients. Sequencing used immunoSEQ multiplex PCR; TCRdb keeps in-frame clones, though not all of them. The sample contains around 94,000 clones, more than 85% of which appear only once. Sequenced input: blood. The receptors derive from a woman in her forties or fifties in good health.

The chain carries TRBV7-9 and TRBJ1-4; 8 bases agree with TRBD1. Per germline, CDR1 SEHNR and CDR2 FQNEAQ (reference sequence). The V and J ends lost 4 bases and 5 bases, in that order; junction bases with no gene match: 9. The length of the CDR3 is 16 residues. CDR3 residues: CASSSPPGQANEKLFF. CDR3 DNA sequence: TGTGCCAGCAGCTCACCACCGGGACAGGCAAATGAAAAACTGTTTTTT.

The rearrangement uses TRBV7-9 and TRBJ1-1, with a possible D match to TRBD1 (6 bases). CDR1 is SEHNR, CDR2 FQNEAQ, per germline (reference sequence). This CDR3 has 13 residues. The V and J ends lost 5 bases and 6 bases respectively, with 13 bases between them. The CDR3 spells CASSQAGEAEAFF. The CDR3 DNA reads as TGTGCCAGCAGCCAAGCAGGGGAAGCTGAAGCTTTCTTT. The full variable domain, completed using reference TRBV7-9 and TRBJ1-1, is DTGVSQNPRHKITKRGQNVTFRCDPISEHNRLYWYRQTLGQGPEFLTYFQNEAQLEKSRLLSDRFSAERPKGSFSTLEIQRTEQGDSAMYLCASSQAGEAEAFFGQGTRLTVV.

This CDR3 reads CASSYSGNRMPYEQYF. The CDR3 nucleotides are TGTGCCAGCAGTTACTCCGGGAACAGAATGCCCTACGAGCAGTACTTC. The rearrangement links TRBV6-2 or TRBV6-3 to TRBJ2-7, with D perhaps matching TRBD2 (5 bases). V lost 0 bases and J lost 2, with 14 bases in between. Germline CDR1 MNHEY, CDR2 SVGEGT. The CDR3 runs 16 residues.

The rearrangement links TRBV28 to TRBJ2-7; TRBD1 is a possible D gene (5 bases). V shed 3 bases and J shed 2 bases, with 14 bases lying between them. CDR3 length: 15 residues. CDR1 is MDHEN, CDR2 SYDVKM, per germline. The CDR3 protein is CASSLSGQGAYEQYF. CDR3 in DNA: TGTGCCAGCAGTTTGTCTGGGCAGGGCGCCTACGAGCAGTACTTC.

This clone was observed a few times. V and J are TRBV10-3 and TRBJ2-7; TRBD1 agrees at 9 bases. The germline CDR1 and CDR2 sequences are ENHRY and SYGVKD. The CDR3 has 16 residues. Trimming removed 3 bases from V and 3 bases from J; junction bases left unmatched: 9. This CDR3 is CAISEGGGQGNYEQYF. CDR3 coding DNA: TGTGCCATCAGTGAAGGGGGGGGACAGGGAAACTACGAGCAGTACTTC.

The chain uses TRBV7-8 and TRBJ1-5, with D possibly TRBD1 on 6 matching bases. Germline V gene sequence: CDR1 SGHVS, CDR2 FQNEAQ. This CDR3 is 15 amino acids long. The germline V and J ends were trimmed by 3 bases and 2 bases, with 11 bases remaining between them. The CDR3 coding sequence is TGTGCCAGCAGCTTCGGGGGGCAGGGCAATCAGCCCCAGCATTTT. Amino acids: CASSFGGQGNQPQHF.

CDR3 coding DNA: TGTGCCAGCAGTTTATTGGGGGGGCCGAACACTGAAGCTTTCTTT. It specifies CASSLLGGPNTEAFF. The J gene is TRBJ1-1, the V gene TRBV27; TRBD1 is a possible D gene (6 bases). The CDR3 has 15 amino acids. Germline V gene data show CDR1 as MNHEY and CDR2 as SMNVEV (reference sequence). Trimming pared 1 base from V and 1 base from J, leaving 10 bases between.

The chain has TRBV5-1 and TRBJ2-3; TRBD2 matches 13 bases. V gave up 4 bases and J gave up 1 base; unmatched junction bases: 3. CDR1 and CDR2 (germline): SGHRS, YFSETQ. The CDR3 length is 16 residues. CDR3 amino acids: CASSPGTSGGTDTQYF. The CDR3 DNA follows: TGCGCCAGCAGCCCCGGGACTAGCGGGGGCACAGATACGCAGTATTTT.

The rearrangement joins TRBV6-6 to TRBJ1-2; D is ambiguous. Trimming took off 6 bases at V and 2 bases at J, with 7 bases between the two ends. The CDR3 runs to 12 residues. The germline V gene encodes CDR1 MNHNY and CDR2 SVGAGI (reference sequence). CDR3 loop: CASRLRNYGYTF. Here the CDR3 DNA reads TGTGCCAGCAGGCTGAGAAACTATGGCTACACCTTC.

The genes are TRBV29-1 and TRBJ2-7, with a tentative D call TRBD1 (5 bases). The CDR3 covers 12 residues. In germline, CDR1 is SQVTM, CDR2 ANQGSEA. Trimming shortened V by 6 bases and J by 6 bases, and 15 bases separated the two germline ends. The CDR3 DNA sequence: TGCAGCGTATTGGACACCCCCTCCGAGCAGTACTTC. Protein product: CSVLDTPSEQYF.

The V gene is TRBV18, the J gene TRBJ2-5, with 9 nucleotides matching TRBD1. The CDR3 totals 15 residues. Unmatched junction bases numbered 3, after V lost 3 bases and J lost 1 base. Germline CDR1 is KGHSH and CDR2 is LQKENI. The CDR3 sequence is CASSPGQGLQETQYF. The CDR3 DNA reads TGTGCCAGCTCACCGGGACAGGGACTCCAAGAGACCCAGTACTTC.

V usage is TRBV19 and J usage is TRBJ2-2; 8 bases map to TRBD1. The V segment lost 7 bases and the J segment 5 bases; nucleotides outside the gene matches: 9. The CDR3 runs to 15 residues. Germline CDR1 is LNHDA and CDR2 is SQIVND (reference sequence). The DNA for the CDR3 is TGTGCCAGTATCCCCAGGGGGCATGAAACCGGGGAGCTGTTTTTT. This sequence encodes CASIPRGHETGELFF.

The chain uses TRBV5-8 and TRBJ1-1, with a possible D match to TRBD1 (5 bases). The germline V gene encodes CDR1 SGHTS and CDR2 YDEGEE. Between the trimmed V and J ends, which lost 4 bases and 1 base, there was a span of 23 bases. The CDR3 is 18 amino acids. CDR3 residues: CASSPGWYVRTPNTEAFF. The CDR3 coding sequence is TGTGCCAGCAGCCCGGGTTGGTACGTTCGGACACCGAACACTGAAGCTTTCTTT.

This chain uses TRBV12-3 or TRBV12-4 with TRBJ2-2; a possible D gene is TRBD1 (7 bases). This CDR3 is 13 amino acids long. V was clipped by 6 bases and J by 4 bases, with 9 bases between them. The CDR3 DNA is TGTGCCAGCAGGGAGGGGGCCACCGGGGAGCTGTTTTTT. It yields the protein CASREGATGELFF.

The chain joins TRBV2 to TRBJ2-5; weak D call: TRBD2 (6 bases). The germline gives CDR1 SNHLY, CDR2 FYNNEI. This CDR3 comprises 13 residues. Trimming pared 4 bases from V and 4 bases from J, leaving 10 bases between. The CDR3 is CASSGGEAETQYF. The CDR3 DNA follows: TGTGCCAGCAGTGGCGGGGAAGCAGAGACCCAGTACTTC.

The rearrangement joins TRBV5-1 to TRBJ2-3, with 7 bases that match TRBD2. With V trimmed by 0 bases and J by 3 bases, 13 bases remained unmatched. The CDR3 length is 18 residues. CDR1 and CDR2 from the germline V gene are SGHRS and YFSETQ. For the CDR3, the DNA is TGCGCCAGCAGCTTGGGGGAGGGAGTCGGACCCTTAACAGATACGCAGTATTTT. Translation: CASSLGEGVGPLTDTQYF.

CDR3 in DNA: TGTGCCAGCAGCTCAACGGTGGGTTCACCCCTCCACTTT. Protein: CASSSTVGSPLHF. This sequence joins TRBV12-3 or TRBV12-4 and TRBJ1-6; no definite D call. Trimming shortened V by 6 bases and J by 9 bases, and 12 bases separated the two germline ends. The CDR3 runs 13 residues.

J is TRBJ2-3 and V is TRBV10-3; perhaps D is TRBD1 or TRBD2 (5 bases each). V lost 2 bases and J 8 bases, leaving 8 bases between the germline ends. The germline gives CDR1 ENHRY, CDR2 SYGVKD. This CDR3 has 12 residues. This CDR3 reads CAISEGGGTQYF. CDR3 in DNA: TGTGCCATCAGTGAGGGGGGTGGTACGCAGTATTTT.

The gene calls are TRBV11-2 and TRBJ1-3; maybe TRBD1 (5 bases). Trimming took 5 bases from V and 0 from J, leaving 11 bases between them. The germline gives CDR1 SGHAT, CDR2 FQNNGV. This CDR3 spans 15 amino acids. CDR3 amino acids: CASSSTGLSGNTIYF. CDR3 bases: TGTGCCAGCAGCAGTACAGGCCTCTCTGGAAACACCATATATTTT.

The chain uses TRBV9 and TRBJ2-5, with 11 bases identical to TRBD1. CDR1 and CDR2 from the germline V gene are SGDLS and YYNGEE. The CDR3 covers 15 residues. J gave up 2 bases and V 6 bases, and 6 bases lay outside the gene matches. CDR3 DNA: TGTGCCAGCACCAGCGGACAGGGGGCGCAAGAGACCCAGTACTTC. Encoded protein: CASTSGQGAQETQYF. Complete variable domain (other parts from reference TRBV9 and TRBJ2-5): DSGVTQTPKHLITATGQRVTLRCSPRSGDLSVYWYQQSLDQGLQFLIQYYNGEERAKGNILERFSAQQFPDLHSELNLSSLELGDSALYFCASTSGQGAQETQYFGPGTRLLVL.

This chain links TRBV19 with TRBJ2-7; the match to TRBD1 covers 9 bases. V shed 4 bases and J 2 bases; nucleotides not matched to a gene: 3. This CDR3 region has 14 residues. Germline loops: CDR1 LNHDA, CDR2 SQIVND (reference sequence). The chain's CDR3 is CASSKGTGTYEQYF. The CDR3 DNA is TGTGCCAGTAGTAAAGGGACAGGGACCTACGAGCAGTACTTC.